Listed below are T cell receptor beta chains from one sample, sequenced in a study of T cells after yellow fever vaccination. TCRdb analysed the 5' RACE reads with MiXCR anew, one entry per CDR3 protein. The sample lists 600,000 to 750,000 distinct CDR3 sequences; roughly an eighth were seen once. Here the sequenced sample was PBMCs, taken on the day of the yellow fever booster vaccination. Receptors were obtained from a man aged 25-40 years who received the YFV17D yellow fever vaccine. Both conserved end residues are trimmed from each CDR3. The D gene is left open where the match is weak. Only some rows state a clone size, as once, few, many or a class for expanded clones.

D gene,clone size,J gene,V gene,CDR3 protein
TRBD1,many,TRBJ2-7,TRBV24-1,ATSDPQDRVYEQY
NA,NA,TRBJ2-1,TRBV20-1,SARYSREYEQF
TRBD2,many,TRBJ2-4,TRBV30,AWSGLAVNIQY
NA,many,TRBJ2-6,TRBV29-1,SVEDSPGTRSGANVLT
TRBD1,many,TRBJ2-1,TRBV14,ASSQYRDSYNEQF
TRBD2,few,TRBJ2-7,TRBV12-3/TRBV12-4,ASSLAGGRVGEQY
TRBD2,NA,TRBJ2-2,TRBV5-1,ASTVAGATGELF
TRBD2,few,TRBJ2-1,TRBV29-1,SVDAGGPYNEQF
NA,NA,TRBJ1-1,TRBV5-1,ASSLVVMNTEAF
NA,few,TRBJ1-2,TRBV6-2/TRBV6-3,ASSYSQASYGYT
TRBD2,NA,TRBJ2-1,TRBV5-1,ASSPGSAGGLNEQF
NA,NA,TRBJ2-1,TRBV12-3/TRBV12-4,ASSLEKDLV
TRBD1,NA,TRBJ2-4,TRBV7-9,ASSGLRGLAKNIQY
NA,few,TRBJ1-2,TRBV5-6,ASSWPSGTNGYT
NA,NA,TRBJ1-5,TRBV19,ASRGLGSYSNQPQH
NA,NA,TRBJ2-1,TRBV7-8,ASSPRSGLSYNEQF
NA,NA,TRBJ2-7,TRBV20-1,SAGTYYEQY
NA,NA,TRBJ2-3,TRBV5-1,ASSLGIASDTQY
NA,many,TRBJ2-7,TRBV12-3/TRBV12-4,ASSGISYEQY
TRBD2,NA,TRBJ2-2,TRBV5-1,ASRRTSDPGELF
NA,NA,TRBJ1-3,TRBV12-3/TRBV12-4,ASSFMGQGNTIY
NA,NA,TRBJ2-1,TRBV12-3/TRBV12-4,ASSTTNIEQF
TRBD2,NA,TRBJ2-7,TRBV18,ASSPSSGRRNEQY
TRBD1,NA,TRBJ2-7,TRBV20-1,SASSGQGTYEQY
TRBD1,NA,TRBJ2-2,TRBV19,ASRRTGENTGELF
NA,NA,TRBJ1-5,TRBV19,ASSSRGGNQPQH
NA,many,TRBJ2-4,TRBV20-1,SVGFDIQY
TRBD2,few,TRBJ2-1,TRBV19,ASSGTSGVGGQF
TRBD1,few,TRBJ1-4,TRBV15,ATSRMGQGGEKLF
NA,many,TRBJ2-5,TRBV7-2,ASSLRVSETQY
TRBD1,NA,TRBJ1-1,TRBV7-2,ASSWGQGANTEAF
TRBD1,few,TRBJ1-1,TRBV7-2,ASSSRQGVVTEAF
NA,NA,TRBJ2-2,TRBV29-1,SVRDRTELF
TRBD2,few,TRBJ2-1,TRBV24-1,ATSDAGLAGNNEQF
NA,many,TRBJ2-3,TRBV29-1,SVEVADTQY
NA,few,TRBJ2-1,TRBV11-2,ASSASASVQF
NA,few,TRBJ2-1,TRBV7-9,ASREGVSYNEQF
NA,few,TRBJ2-5,TRBV29-1,SVLLGIQETQY
NA,few,TRBJ2-5,TRBV7-6,ASSVEVVETQY
NA,few,TRBJ1-5,TRBV21-1,ASSRPGQGDNQPQH
NA,few,TRBJ2-1,TRBV9,ASSTHGSGGGEQF
TRBD2,NA,TRBJ2-7,TRBV20-1,SARVNGGGRATYEQY
TRBD2,NA,TRBJ2-1,TRBV9,ASSVGTSGSPMSSYNEQF
NA,few,TRBJ2-5,TRBV5-1,ASSPGWEETQY
TRBD1,NA,TRBJ2-5,TRBV5-4,ASSFDRGQGYQETQY
NA,NA,TRBJ2-5,TRBV5-4,ASSLGHLQETQY